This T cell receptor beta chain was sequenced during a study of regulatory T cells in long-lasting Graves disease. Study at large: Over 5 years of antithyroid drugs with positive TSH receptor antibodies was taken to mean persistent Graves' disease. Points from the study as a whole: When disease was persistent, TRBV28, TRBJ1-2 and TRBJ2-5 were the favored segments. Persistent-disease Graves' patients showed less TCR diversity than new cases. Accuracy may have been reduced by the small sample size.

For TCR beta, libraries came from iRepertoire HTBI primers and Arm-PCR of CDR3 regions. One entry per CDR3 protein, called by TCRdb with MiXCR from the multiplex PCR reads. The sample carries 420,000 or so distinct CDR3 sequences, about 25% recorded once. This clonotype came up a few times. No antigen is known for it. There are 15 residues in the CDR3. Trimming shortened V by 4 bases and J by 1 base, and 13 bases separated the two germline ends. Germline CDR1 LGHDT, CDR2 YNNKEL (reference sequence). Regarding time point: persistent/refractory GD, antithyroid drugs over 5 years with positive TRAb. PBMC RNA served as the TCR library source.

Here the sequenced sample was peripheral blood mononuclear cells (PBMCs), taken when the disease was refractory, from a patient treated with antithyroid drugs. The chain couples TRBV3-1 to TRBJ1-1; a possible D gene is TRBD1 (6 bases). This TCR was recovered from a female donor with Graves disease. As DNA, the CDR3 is TGTGCCAGCAGCCCTAGAACGACAGGGAACACTGAAGCTTTCTTT. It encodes CASSPRTTGNTEAFF.